A selection of T cell receptor beta chains follows, all from one sample in a study of blood T cell repertoires in COVID-19. TCRdb's copy holds only in-frame clones and misses some; the assay was immunoSEQ multiplex PCR. The table shows around 170,000 clones, with about 83% occurring only once. The sample was peripheral blood. These receptors were taken from a woman of 80 years or more with acute or convalescent COVID-19. CDR3s include the opening cysteine and the closing phenylalanine or tryptophan. The D gene is left open where the match is weak. The size field is filled for only some rows; it gives once, few, many or a size class.

>NA|TRBJ1-3|NA|TRBV3-1/TRBV3-2
TGTGCCAGCAGCCGGGACTCCTGGGGCTCTGGAAACACCATATATTTT
CASSRDSWGSGNTIYF
>NA|TRBJ2-5|NA|TRBV12-5
TGTGCTAGTGCCCTCGGGACACCTCAAGAGACCCAGTACTTC
CASALGTPQETQYF
>few|TRBJ1-1|TRBD1|TRBV5-8
TGTGCCAGCAGCTTTTCGTGGACAGGAGGAGCTTTCTTT
CASSFSWTGGAFF
>NA|TRBJ1-2|NA|TRBV2
TGTGCCAGCAGTGTGTCTGACTATGGCTACACCTTC
CASSVSDYGYTF
>NA|TRBJ2-7|NA|TRBV27
TGTGCCAGCAGTTTAGTTCAAACCTACGAGCAGTACTTC
CASSLVQTYEQYF
>NA|TRBJ2-3|TRBD2|TRBV30
TGTGCCTGGAGTCCCGGACTAGCGGGGGGGCCATCAGATACGCAGTATTTT
CAWSPGLAGGPSDTQYF
>NA|TRBJ2-2|TRBD2|TRBV18
TGTGCCAGCTCACCGAAACTAGCGGATAACACCGGGGAGCTGTTTTTT
CASSPKLADNTGELFF
>NA|TRBJ2-7|NA|TRBV7-2
TGTGCCAGCAGGGGCGGAGGGCTATACGAGCAGTACTTC
CASRGGGLYEQYF
>NA|TRBJ1-1|NA|TRBV12-3/TRBV12-4
TGTGCCAGCAGCCAGGGGACTGAAGCTTTCTTT
CASSQGTEAFF
>NA|TRBJ2-1|TRBD1|TRBV3-1/TRBV3-2
TGTGCCAGCAGCCATTTGCCGGGACAGGGGTTCAATGAGCAGTTCTTC
CASSHLPGQGFNEQFF
>NA|TRBJ1-4|NA|TRBV11-2
TGTGCCAGCAGCACCTTGGCGGGGGGCATTGGTGAAAAACTGTTTTTT
CASSTLAGGIGEKLFF
>NA|TRBJ2-2|NA|TRBV5-6
TGTGCCAGCAGCTTGGGAGCGGGGGAGCTGTTTTTT
CASSLGAGELFF
>NA|TRBJ2-1|TRBD1|TRBV7-9
TGTGCCAGCAGCGCCCCAGGGGGCGCCAGAAAGTTCTTC
CASSAPGGARKFF
>NA|TRBJ2-1|TRBD2|TRBV5-5
TGTGCCAGCAGCTTTGGCGGGAGGTACAATGAGCAGTTCTTC
CASSFGGRYNEQFF
>NA|TRBJ2-5|NA|TRBV19
TGTGCCAGTAGACTACATGGAGGGGAAGAGACCCAGTACTTC
CASRLHGGEETQYF
>NA|TRBJ1-4|TRBD1|TRBV7-9
TGTGCCAGCAGCTCCGGACAGGGGGCGCGAGAAAAACTGTTTTTT
CASSSGQGAREKLFF
>NA|TRBJ2-7|TRBD2|TRBV5-1
TGCGCCAGCAGCTTGGGGGAGGGGTACGAGCAGTACTTC
CASSLGEGYEQYF
>few|TRBJ1-3|NA|TRBV11-3
TGTGCCAGCAGCTTAGGACCCGGACTAGGGGACACTGCCGGAAACACCATATATTTT
CASSLGPGLGDTAGNTIYF
>NA|TRBJ2-2|NA|TRBV5-1
TGCGCCAGCAGTGGGGGGACCCTCACCGGGGAGCTGTTTTTT
CASSGGTLTGELFF
>NA|TRBJ1-5|NA|TRBV23-1
TGCGCCAGCAGTCTAAGACAGGCATCGTGGCCCCAGCATTTT
CASSLRQASWPQHF
>NA|TRBJ1-5|NA|TRBV2
TGTGCCAGCAGTTATAGCAATCAGCCCCAGCATTTT
CASSYSNQPQHF
>NA|TRBJ1-2|NA|TRBV3-1/TRBV3-2
TGTGCCAGCAGCCAAGGGGGGCTGTATGGCTACACCTTC
CASSQGGLYGYTF
>few|TRBJ1-1|NA|TRBV12-5
TGTGCTAGTGGTTTGGGTTCCAGGGTACCGGAGACTGAAGCTTTCTTT
CASGLGSRVPETEAFF
>many|TRBJ1-1|NA|TRBV11-1
TGTGCCAGCAGCAGAAGGGGGAGTGCTGAAGCTTTCTTT
CASSRRGSAEAFF
>NA|TRBJ2-5|NA|TRBV5-5
TGTGCCAGCAGCTGGACGGGGAGCAACCAAGAGACCCAGTACTTC
CASSWTGSNQETQYF
>once|TRBJ1-2|NA|TRBV11-2
TGTGCCAGCAGCCGATATGAGTATGGCTACACCTTC
CASSRYEYGYTF
>NA|TRBJ1-1|TRBD1|TRBV19
TGTGCCAGTAGTACACAGGGGTTACCCACTGAAGCTTTCTTT
CASSTQGLPTEAFF
>NA|TRBJ1-1|TRBD1|TRBV30
TGTGCCTGGAGGCGACAGGGGGCTGGCACTGAAGCTTTCTTT
CAWRRQGAGTEAFF
>NA|TRBJ1-6|NA|TRBV24-1
TGTGCCAACAGGGAAGGGACAAATTCACCCCTCCACTTT
CANREGTNSPLHF
>NA|TRBJ1-2|NA|TRBV5-4
TGTGCCAGCAGCTTGGGGACAAGAACAAACTATGGCTACACCTTC
CASSLGTRTNYGYTF
>NA|TRBJ1-6|TRBD1|TRBV18
TGTGCCAGCTCACCGTTCGGGGACAGAGGCTCCTATAATTCACCCCTCCACTTT
CASSPFGDRGSYNSPLHF
>NA|TRBJ2-2|TRBD2|TRBV5-1
TGCGCCAGCAGGCCCGAGCTAGCGGGGGGGCACGGCGGGGAGCTGTTTTTT
CASRPELAGGHGGELFF
>few|TRBJ2-1|NA|TRBV3-1/TRBV3-2
TGTGCCAGCAGCCACCGTCGCGATGAGCAGTTCTTC
CASSHRRDEQFF
>NA|TRBJ1-2|TRBD1|TRBV28
TGTGCCAGCAGTTTTGGGACAGGGGGTCGTTATGGCTACACCTTC
CASSFGTGGRYGYTF
>NA|TRBJ2-5|NA|TRBV3-1/TRBV3-2
TGTGCCAGCAGCCAAGGGAGGGGTTCCGCGGGGAAAGAGACCCAGTACTTC
CASSQGRGSAGKETQYF
>NA|TRBJ2-3|NA|TRBV2
TGTGCCAGCAGGCAGACAGGGACGGGGGAGGCAGATACGCAGTATTTT
CASRQTGTGEADTQYF
>once|TRBJ2-5|NA|TRBV5-1
TGCGCCAGCAGCTCAGGAGGGGCGGAGACCCAGTACTTC
CASSSGGAETQYF
>NA|TRBJ1-2|TRBD1|TRBV19
TGTGCCAGTAAACCTTCAGGGGGAAGTGGCTACACCTTC
CASKPSGGSGYTF
>NA|TRBJ2-7|NA|TRBV28
TGTGCCAGCAGTTCACCGGACAGTATGTACTTC
CASSSPDSMYF
>NA|TRBJ2-5|TRBD1|TRBV11-1
TGTGCCAGCAGTTTAACAGGGGCGAGGGAGACCCAGTACTTC
CASSLTGARETQYF
>NA|TRBJ2-1|TRBD2|TRBV28
TGTGCCAGCAGCACCGGGACTAGCGGACACAATGAGCAGTTCTTC
CASSTGTSGHNEQFF